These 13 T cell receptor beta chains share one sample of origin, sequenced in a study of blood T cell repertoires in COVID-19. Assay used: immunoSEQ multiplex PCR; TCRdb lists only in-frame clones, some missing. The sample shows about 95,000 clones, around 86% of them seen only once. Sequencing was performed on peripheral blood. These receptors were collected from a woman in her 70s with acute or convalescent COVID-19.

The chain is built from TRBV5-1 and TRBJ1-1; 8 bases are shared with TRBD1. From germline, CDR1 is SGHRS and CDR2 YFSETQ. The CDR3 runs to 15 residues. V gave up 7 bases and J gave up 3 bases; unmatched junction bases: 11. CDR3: CASWMGLQGDTEAFF. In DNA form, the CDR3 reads TGCGCCAGCTGGATGGGCCTACAGGGGGACACTGAAGCTTTCTTT.

The CDR3 loop is CASSLVGARNSPLHF. In nucleotides, the CDR3 is TGTGCCAGCAGTTTAGTGGGGGCCAGGAATTCACCCCTCCACTTT. The chain employs TRBV27 and TRBJ1-6; possible D gene TRBD1, 6 bases. Per the germline V gene, CDR1 is MNHEY and CDR2 is SMNVEV (reference sequence). The length of the CDR3 is 15 residues. The V gene lost 2 bases and the J gene lost 7 bases, with 12 bases spanning the gap.

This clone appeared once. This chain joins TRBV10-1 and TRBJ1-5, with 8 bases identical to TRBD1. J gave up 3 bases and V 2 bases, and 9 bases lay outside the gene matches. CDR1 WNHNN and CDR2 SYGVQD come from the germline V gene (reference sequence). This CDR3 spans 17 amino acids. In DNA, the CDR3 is TGCGCCAGCAGTGAGCATAGTTCGGACAGGGACAATCAGCCCCAGCATTTT. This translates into CASSEHSSDRDNQPQHF.

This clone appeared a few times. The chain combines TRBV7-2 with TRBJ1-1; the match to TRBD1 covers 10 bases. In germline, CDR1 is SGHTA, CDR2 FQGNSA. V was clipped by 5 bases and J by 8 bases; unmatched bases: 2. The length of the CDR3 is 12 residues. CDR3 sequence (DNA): TGTGCCAGCAGCCGGGACAGGGGCGAAGCTTTCTTT. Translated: CASSRDRGEAFF. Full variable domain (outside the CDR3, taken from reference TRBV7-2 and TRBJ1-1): GAGVSQSPSNKVTEKGKDVELRCDPISGHTALYWYRQSLGQGLEFLIYFQGNSAPDKSGLPSDRFSAERTGGSVSTLTIQRTQQEDSAVYLCASSRDRGEAFFGQGTRLTVV.

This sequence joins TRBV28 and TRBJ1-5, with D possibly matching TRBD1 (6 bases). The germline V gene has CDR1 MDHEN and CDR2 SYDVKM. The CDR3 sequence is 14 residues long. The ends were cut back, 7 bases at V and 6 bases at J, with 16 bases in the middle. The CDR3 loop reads CASTLGGGTQPQHF. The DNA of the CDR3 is TGTGCCAGCACTCTAGGGGGGGGCACTCAGCCCCAGCATTTT.

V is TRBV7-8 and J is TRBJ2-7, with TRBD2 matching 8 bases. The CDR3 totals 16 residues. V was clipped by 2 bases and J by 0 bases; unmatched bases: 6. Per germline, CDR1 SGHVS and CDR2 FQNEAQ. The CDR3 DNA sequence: TGTGCCAGCAGCTTAACTAGCGGTTTTAGCTCCTACGAGCAGTACTTC. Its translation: CASSLTSGFSSYEQYF. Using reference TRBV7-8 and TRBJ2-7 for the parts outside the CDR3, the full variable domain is GAGVSQSPRYKVAKRGQDVALRCDPISGHVSLFWYQQALGQGPEFLTYFQNEAQLDKSGLPSDRFFAERPEGSVSTLKIQRTQQEDSAVYLCASSLTSGFSSYEQYFGPGTRLTVT.

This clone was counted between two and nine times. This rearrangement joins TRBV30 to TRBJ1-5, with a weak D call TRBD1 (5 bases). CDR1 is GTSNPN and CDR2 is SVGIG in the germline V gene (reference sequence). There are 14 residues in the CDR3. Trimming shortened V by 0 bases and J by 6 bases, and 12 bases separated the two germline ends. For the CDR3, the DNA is TGTGCCTGGAGTGTACCAGGGAGGCGTCAGCCCCAGCATTTT. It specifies CAWSVPGRRQPQHF.

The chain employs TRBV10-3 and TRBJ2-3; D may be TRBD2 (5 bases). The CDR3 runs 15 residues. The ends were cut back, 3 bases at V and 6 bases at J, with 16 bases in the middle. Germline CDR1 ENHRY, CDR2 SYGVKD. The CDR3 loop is CAISEVGGTHDTQYF. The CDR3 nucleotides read TGTGCCATCAGTGAAGTTGGAGGTACCCACGATACGCAGTATTTT.

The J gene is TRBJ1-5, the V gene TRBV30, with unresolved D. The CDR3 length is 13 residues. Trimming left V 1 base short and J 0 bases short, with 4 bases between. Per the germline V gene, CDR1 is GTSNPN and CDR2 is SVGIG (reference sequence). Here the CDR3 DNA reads TGTGCCTGGAGTGCCAATAGCAATCAGCCCCAGCATTTT. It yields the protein CAWSANSNQPQHF.

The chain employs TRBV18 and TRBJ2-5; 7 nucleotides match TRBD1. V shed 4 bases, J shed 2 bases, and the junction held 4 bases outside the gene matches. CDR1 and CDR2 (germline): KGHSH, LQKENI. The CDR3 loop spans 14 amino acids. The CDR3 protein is CASSHRQGQETQYF. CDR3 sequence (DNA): TGTGCCAGCTCACACCGACAGGGACAAGAGACCCAGTACTTC.

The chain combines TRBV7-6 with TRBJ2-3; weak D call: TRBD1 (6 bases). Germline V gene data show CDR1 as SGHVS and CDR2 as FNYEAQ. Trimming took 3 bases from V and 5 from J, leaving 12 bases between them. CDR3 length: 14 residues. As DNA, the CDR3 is TGTGCCAGCAGCTTGAACAGGGTTGAAGATACGCAGTATTTT. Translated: CASSLNRVEDTQYF.

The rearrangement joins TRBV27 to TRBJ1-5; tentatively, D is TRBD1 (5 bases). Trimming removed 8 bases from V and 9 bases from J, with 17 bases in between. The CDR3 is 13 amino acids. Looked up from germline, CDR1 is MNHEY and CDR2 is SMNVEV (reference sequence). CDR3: CASSAGLSWPQHF. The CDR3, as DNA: TGTGCCAGCTCGGCAGGGTTAAGTTGGCCCCAGCATTTT.

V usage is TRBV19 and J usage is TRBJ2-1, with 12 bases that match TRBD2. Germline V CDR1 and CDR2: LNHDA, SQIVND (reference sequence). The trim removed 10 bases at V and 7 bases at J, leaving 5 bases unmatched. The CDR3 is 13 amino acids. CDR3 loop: CATRTSGTNEQFF. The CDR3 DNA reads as TGTGCCACCCGGACTAGCGGGACAAATGAGCAGTTCTTC.